This entry lists 18 T cell receptor beta chains sequenced from one sample in a study of T cell responses to AZD1222 COVID-19 vaccine. The table came from immunoSEQ multiplex PCR; TCRdb's copy has only in-frame clones and leaves some out. The sample lists fewer than 130,000 clones, 88% occurring once. Sequencing used peripheral blood, obtained on day 0 of AZD1222 vaccination. These receptors originate from an adult in good health.

The chain has TRBV15 and TRBJ1-2, with D unclear. Germline V gene sequence: CDR1 LNHNV, CDR2 YYDKDF (reference sequence). The CDR3 sequence is 14 residues long. V dropped 0 bases and J dropped 4 bases, with 9 bases sitting between them. Here the CDR3 reads CATSRDLVSYGYTF. The CDR3 bases are TGTGCCACCAGCAGAGATTTGGTTTCCTATGGCTACACCTTC.

About this clone itself: Additional DNA sequences in this sample encode the identical CDR3. This sequence joins TRBV6-5 and TRBJ1-1; TRBD1 might be the D (5 bases). This CDR3 has 14 residues. V gave up 0 bases and J gave up 2 bases, with 7 bases separating them. Per germline, CDR1 MNHEY and CDR2 SVGAGI. CDR3 nucleotide sequence: TGTGCCAGCAGTTACTCGAGGGGTAACACTGAAGCTTTCTTT. This encodes CASSYSRGNTEAFF.

The rearrangement joins TRBV15 to TRBJ2-3, with 7 bases that match TRBD2. The junction had 6 bases not matched to a gene; V was cut back by 5 bases and J by 4 bases. Germline CDR1 LNHNV, CDR2 YYDKDF (reference sequence). This CDR3 comprises 14 residues. CDR3: CATSLAGRSDTQYF. The CDR3 bases are TGTGCCACCAGCTTAGCGGGCAGATCAGATACGCAGTATTTT.

The chain uses TRBV14 and TRBJ1-1; the D is unclear. The CDR3 length is 15 residues. Germline CDR1 reads SGHDN; CDR2 reads FVKESK. Trimming shortened V by 4 bases and J by 1 base, and 13 bases separated the two germline ends. The CDR3 here is CASSRHQAPNTEAFF. CDR3 nucleotides: TGTGCCAGCAGCCGGCACCAGGCCCCGAACACTGAAGCTTTCTTT. Full variable domain (outside the CDR3, taken from reference TRBV14 and TRBJ1-1): EAGVTQFPSHSVIEKGQTVTLRCDPISGHDNLYWYRRVMGKEIKFLLHFVKESKQDESGMPNNRFLAERTGGTYSTLKVQPAELEDSGVYFCASSRHQAPNTEAFFGQGTRLTVV.

V gene TRBV27 combines with J gene TRBJ1-1; 7 bases match TRBD1. Germline CDR1 reads MNHEY; CDR2 reads SMNVEV (reference sequence). With V trimmed by 3 bases and J by 5 bases, 6 bases remained unmatched. This CDR3 is built from 14 residues. The CDR3 DNA reads TGTGCCAGCAGTTTGAGGGGGCGTCGAACTGAAGCTTTCTTT. This gives the protein CASSLRGRRTEAFF.

Notes on this clone: Other DNA sequences from this sample encode an identical CDR3 as well. The chain is built from TRBV6-1 and TRBJ1-1; possible D gene TRBD1, 6 bases. V dropped 3 bases and J dropped 1 base, with 9 bases sitting between them. This CDR3 contains 14 residues. From germline, CDR1 is MNHNS and CDR2 SASEGT. The DNA for the CDR3 is TGTGCCAGCAGTGAGGGGGGCAAGAACACTGAAGCTTTCTTT. It encodes CASSEGGKNTEAFF.

V usage is TRBV29-1 and J usage is TRBJ2-2; 7 positions agree with TRBD1. The CDR3 covers 13 residues. Per germline, CDR1 SQVTM and CDR2 ANQGSEA. V was clipped by 6 bases and J by 4 bases; unmatched bases: 5. This CDR3 is CSVDHRGTGELFF. The DNA of the CDR3 is TGCAGCGTCGACCACAGGGGCACCGGGGAGCTGTTTTTT.

The chain employs TRBV19 and TRBJ1-2; 7 bases line up with TRBD1. The V gene end was trimmed by 4 bases and the J gene end by 6 bases; junction bases not matched to a gene: 11. CDR1 LNHDA and CDR2 SQIVND come from the germline V gene (reference sequence). This CDR3 is built from 15 residues. In DNA form, the CDR3 reads TGTGCCAGTAGTACAACCTTAACAGGGGTTGATGGCTACACCTTC. This codes for CASSTTLTGVDGYTF. Combining the CDR3 with reference TRBV19 and TRBJ1-2 gives the whole variable domain DGGITQSPKYLFRKEGQNVTLSCEQNLNHDAMYWYRQDPGQGLRLIYYSQIVNDFQKGDIAEGYSVSREKKESFPLTVTSAQKNPTAFYLCASSTTLTGVDGYTFGSGTRLTVV.

This chain connects TRBV6-5 to TRBJ1-4; 7 bases line up with TRBD1. V trimming: 5 bases; J trimming: 7 bases; junction bases outside the gene matches: 10. The CDR3 covers 15 residues. Germline V gene lookup returns CDR1 MNHEY and CDR2 SVGAGI. The CDR3 coding sequence is TGTGCCAGCAGTAGGATGACAGGGAGCTCTGAAAAACTGTTTTTT. As protein: CASSRMTGSSEKLFF.

This clone has more than one count but fewer than ten. The rearrangement uses TRBV18 and TRBJ1-2, with TRBD1 matching 7 bases. The V gene's germline CDR1 is KGHSH and CDR2 LQKENI. Unmatched junction bases numbered 8, after V lost 2 bases and J lost 2 bases. This CDR3 spans 16 amino acids. The CDR3 reads CASSPIGGQPNYGYTF. Written as DNA, the CDR3 is TGTGCCAGCTCACCAATCGGGGGACAGCCGAACTATGGCTACACCTTC.

V usage is TRBV11-2 and J usage is TRBJ2-7; no reliable D call. Trimming stripped 0 bases from V and 4 bases from J, with 1 base between. The length of the CDR3 is 11 residues. From germline, CDR1 is SGHAT and CDR2 FQNNGV. The chain's CDR3 is CASSLDYEQYF. The CDR3 DNA sequence: TGTGCCAGCAGCTTAGATTACGAGCAGTACTTC.

The V and J genes are TRBV4-1 and TRBJ1-1; tentative D call: TRBD1 (6 bases). The CDR3 covers 12 residues. CDR1 is MGHRA and CDR2 is YSYEKL in the germline V gene. With 8 bases removed from V and 2 bases from J, the gap between germline ends came to 9 bases. CDR3 residues: CASGGRNTEAFF. The CDR3 region has the DNA TGCGCCAGCGGGGGCAGAAACACTGAAGCTTTCTTT.

The J gene is TRBJ1-1, the V gene TRBV7-8; D remains ambiguous. Germline loops: CDR1 SGHVS, CDR2 FQNEAQ. This CDR3 spans 13 amino acids. Trimming shortened V by 5 bases and J by 8 bases, and 15 bases separated the two germline ends. This CDR3 reads CASSQKGAREAFF. DNA of the CDR3: TGTGCCAGCAGCCAGAAGGGTGCCAGGGAAGCTTTCTTT.

The chain employs TRBV28 and TRBJ1-1, with unresolved D. V gave up 5 bases and J gave up 2 bases, with 6 bases separating them. CDR3 size: 12 residues. Germline-derived CDR1 and CDR2 are MDHEN and SYDVKM. The CDR3 reads CASSLINTEAFF. In nucleotides, the CDR3 is TGTGCCAGCAGTCTGATCAACACTGAAGCTTTCTTT.

The CDR3 loop reads CASSPWGEGNYGYTF. CDR3 sequence (DNA): TGTGCCAGCAGCCCCTGGGGGGAGGGTAACTATGGCTACACCTTC. This chain connects TRBV27 to TRBJ1-2; maybe TRBD1 (5 bases). This CDR3 comprises 15 residues. Germline CDR1 is MNHEY and CDR2 is SMNVEV (reference sequence). Trimming stripped 6 bases from V and 1 base from J, with 15 bases between.

This clone was observed once. This chain joins TRBV14 and TRBJ1-4; 7 nucleotides agree with TRBD1. The CDR3 has 15 residues. The germline gives CDR1 SGHDN, CDR2 FVKESK. Trimming cost V 2 bases and J 6 bases; bases outside gene matches: 6. The CDR3 sequence: CASSQRQGLYEKLFF. CDR3 coding DNA: TGTGCCAGCAGCCAAAGACAGGGACTTTATGAAAAACTGTTTTTT.

V gene TRBV5-5 combines with J gene TRBJ2-7; 11 bases align to TRBD1. CDR3 length equals 16 residues. Germline trimming cut 2 bases from V and 2 bases from J; bases unmatched to any gene: 6. Germline-derived CDR1 and CDR2 are SGHKS and YYEKEE (reference sequence). The CDR3 sequence is CASSLAPGQGAYEQYF. The DNA for the CDR3 is TGTGCCAGCAGCTTAGCTCCGGGACAGGGGGCCTACGAGCAGTACTTC.

This chain links TRBV6-5 with TRBJ1-2; TRBD1 aligns across 10 bases. CDR1 and CDR2 (germline): MNHEY, SVGAGI. The CDR3 length is 13 residues. V shed 6 bases and J 6 bases; nucleotides not matched to a gene: 4. This chain's CDR3 is CASRTTGGDGYTF. In nucleotides, the CDR3 is TGTGCCAGCAGAACGACAGGGGGCGATGGCTACACCTTC.